Listed below are T cell receptor beta chains from one sample, sequenced in a study of follicular helper T cells after annual influenza vaccination. Assay used: immunoSEQ multiplex PCR; TCRdb lists only in-frame clones, some missing. This table holds over 25,000 clones, approximately 80% found once. The material sequenced was CXCR5+ CD38- circulating T follicular helper cells from blood, taken on the day of influenza vaccination. These TCRs come from an adult who received the influenza vaccine. CDR3s include the opening cysteine and the closing phenylalanine or tryptophan. The order of the fields is J gene, D gene, clone size, V gene, CDR3 protein, CDR3 DNA. The D gene is left open where the match is weak. Rows may omit the clone size; those that give it use once, few, many or a size class.

TRBJ2-5,TRBD1,NA,TRBV7-9,CASSLGGQRETQYF,TGTGCCAGCAGCTTAGGGGGACAGAGAGAGACCCAGTACTTC
TRBJ2-1,TRBD2,NA,TRBV4-2,CASSQLSGGPPNEQFF,TGTGCCAGCAGCCAACTTAGCGGGGGGCCACCCAATGAGCAGTTCTTC
TRBJ2-7,TRBD1,NA,TRBV2,CASSGGTGAENEQYF,TGTGCCAGCAGTGGTGGGACAGGGGCAGAAAACGAGCAGTACTTC
TRBJ1-4,TRBD1,once,TRBV5-8,CASSPTGSVEKLFF,TGTGCCAGCAGCCCGACAGGGTCCGTTGAAAAACTGTTTTTT
TRBJ2-2,NA,once,TRBV9,CASRRDSRGTGELFF,TGTGCCAGCAGGCGGGACTCTCGGGGCACCGGGGAGCTGTTTTTT
TRBJ2-2,TRBD1,NA,TRBV5-1,CASRDRDRGLELFF,TGCGCCAGCAGAGACCGGGACAGGGGGCTGGAGCTGTTTTTT
TRBJ1-3,NA,NA,TRBV5-1,CASSPGGAKVGNTIYF,TGCGCCAGCAGCCCGGGCGGGGCGAAGGTTGGAAACACCATATATTTT
TRBJ2-3,TRBD2,once,TRBV5-1,CASSLIRIGTSQDTQYF,TGCGCCAGCAGCTTGATAAGGATCGGGACTAGTCAAGATACGCAGTATTTT
TRBJ1-1,NA,NA,TRBV5-1,CASSTGGGRNTEAFF,TGCGCCAGCAGCACCGGGGGGGGTAGGAACACTGAAGCTTTCTTT
TRBJ2-7,TRBD1,NA,TRBV15,CATSRGTGGSYEQYF,TGTGCCACCAGCAGAGGAACAGGGGGGTCCTACGAGCAGTACTTC
TRBJ1-4,NA,once,TRBV30,CAWSSGSGILEKLFF,TGTGCCTGGAGTTCTGGCTCGGGGATTCTCGAAAAACTGTTTTTT
TRBJ2-2,NA,NA,TRBV14,CASSAGVWNTGELFF,TGTGCCAGCAGCGCAGGGGTATGGAACACCGGGGAGCTGTTTTTT
TRBJ2-6,NA,few,TRBV6-1,CASRTLGANVLTF,TGTGCCAGCAGGACTCTCGGGGCCAACGTCCTGACTTTC
TRBJ2-1,NA,NA,TRBV27,CASSSRYNEQFF,TGTGCCAGCAGTTCCAGATACAATGAGCAGTTCTTC
TRBJ1-3,NA,NA,TRBV10-2,CASSGDNLSGNTIYF,TGCGCCAGCAGTGGGGACAACCTCTCTGGAAACACCATATATTTT
TRBJ2-3,TRBD2,NA,TRBV5-1,CASRRSGGTDTQYF,TGCGCCAGCAGACGGAGCGGGGGCACAGATACGCAGTATTTT
TRBJ1-5,NA,NA,TRBV7-6,CAGGKSNQPQHF,TGTGCCGGGGGGAAGAGCAATCAGCCCCAGCATTTT
TRBJ1-1,NA,few,TRBV19,CASSLDFHQAFF,TGTGCCAGTAGCCTAGACTTCCATCAAGCTTTCTTT
TRBJ2-7,NA,NA,TRBV28,CASSQFLRGEQYF,TGTGCCAGCAGTCAATTTCTTAGGGGCGAGCAGTACTTC
TRBJ1-5,NA,few,TRBV6-1,CASSDSVYQPQHF,TGTGCCAGCAGTGACAGTGTTTATCAGCCCCAGCATTTT
TRBJ1-4,NA,NA,TRBV7-9,CASSPGAPGEKLFF,TGTGCCAGCAGTCCAGGGGCACCCGGGGAAAAACTGTTTTTT
TRBJ1-4,TRBD1,NA,TRBV28,CANSGGTNEKLFF,TGTGCCAACTCAGGGGGGACTAATGAAAAACTGTTTTTT
TRBJ2-7,TRBD1,NA,TRBV5-7,CASSLQGPATYEQYF,TGTGCCAGCAGCTTACAGGGGCCGGCGACCTACGAGCAGTACTTC
TRBJ2-5,TRBD2,NA,TRBV10-3,CAISPTGTTYLTAETQYF,TGTGCCATCAGCCCGACCGGGACTACCTACTTGACTGCGGAGACCCAGTACTTC
TRBJ1-4,NA,NA,TRBV6-5,CASSSGQLNEKLFF,TGTGCCAGCAGCTCAGGACAGCTTAATGAAAAACTGTTTTTT
TRBJ1-1,NA,NA,TRBV19,CASSAPGGGVFSLATEAFF,TGTGCCAGTAGTGCCCCGGGGGGGGGAGTATTTTCTTTGGCCACTGAAGCTTTCTTT
TRBJ2-3,TRBD1,once,TRBV18,CASSQGQEGDTQYF,TGTGCCAGCTCACAGGGACAGGAAGGAGATACGCAGTATTTT
TRBJ2-1,TRBD2,NA,TRBV19,CASSDPSGLAGGPEQFF,TGTGCCAGTAGTGACCCCTCGGGACTAGCGGGGGGGCCGGAGCAGTTCTTC
TRBJ2-7,TRBD1,NA,TRBV7-8,CASSLGGPGGSEQYF,TGTGCCAGCAGCTTAGGAGGCCCAGGGGGCTCCGAGCAGTACTTC
TRBJ1-2,NA,once,TRBV6-5,CASSLEGSGYGYTF,TGTGCCAGCAGCCTCGAGGGTTCTGGGTATGGCTACACCTTC
TRBJ1-4,NA,NA,TRBV6-5,CASRPRQATNEKLFF,TGTGCCAGCAGGCCCCGACAGGCAACTAATGAAAAACTGTTTTTT
TRBJ1-2,NA,NA,TRBV7-2,CASSLAQGYYGYTF,TGTGCCAGCAGCTTAGCGCAGGGTTACTATGGCTACACCTTC
TRBJ2-7,NA,NA,TRBV2,CASSISYEQYF,TGTGCCAGCAGTATATCCTACGAGCAGTACTTC
TRBJ1-2,NA,NA,TRBV30,CAWTLPGYGYTF,TGTGCCTGGACTCTCCCGGGCTATGGCTACACCTTC
TRBJ1-3,TRBD1,few,TRBV19,CATGGNSLGNTIYF,TGTGCCACAGGGGGCAATTCCCTTGGAAACACCATATATTTT
TRBJ2-6,TRBD2,few,TRBV14,CASSPGGGRRSGANVLTF,TGTGCCAGCAGCCCCGGGGGGGGGAGGCGTTCTGGGGCCAACGTCCTGACTTTC
TRBJ2-2,TRBD2,NA,TRBV11-3,CASTNGRGANTGELFF,TGTGCCAGCACTAACGGGAGGGGAGCGAACACCGGGGAGCTGTTTTTT
TRBJ1-6,NA,few,TRBV7-2,CASSLYGNSPLHF,TGTGCCAGCAGCTTGTACGGGAATTCACCCCTCCACTTT
TRBJ2-5,TRBD2,NA,TRBV7-2,CATATSGKETQYF,TGTGCCACCGCGACGAGCGGGAAGGAGACCCAGTACTTC
TRBJ1-3,TRBD1,NA,TRBV29-1,CSVFGTDGNTIYF,TGCAGCGTTTTTGGGACAGATGGAAACACCATATATTTT
TRBJ2-2,NA,NA,TRBV9,CASSVDTGGAGELFF,TGTGCCAGCAGCGTAGATACAGGAGGGGCCGGGGAGCTGTTTTTT
TRBJ2-7,NA,NA,TRBV25-1,CASIPGSGYEQYF,TGTGCCAGCATCCCCGGGTCGGGCTACGAGCAGTACTTC
TRBJ1-5,NA,NA,TRBV7-9,CASSLTDSNQPQHF,TGTGCCAGCAGCTTAACAGACAGCAATCAGCCCCAGCATTTT
TRBJ2-7,TRBD2,NA,TRBV5-6,CASSQLAGGTYEQYF,TGTGCCAGCAGCCAACTAGCGGGGGGAACCTACGAGCAGTACTTC
TRBJ2-7,TRBD2,few,TRBV28,CASSSGRGGRQYF,TGTGCCAGCAGCTCGGGGCGGGGGGGACGGCAGTACTTC
TRBJ1-1,NA,NA,TRBV5-1,CASSWGVNTEAFF,TGCGCCAGCAGCTGGGGAGTAAACACTGAAGCTTTCTTT
TRBJ2-3,TRBD2,NA,TRBV2,CASSQTGTTSLYF,TGTGCCAGCAGTCAAACCGGGACTACGAGCTTGTATTTT
TRBJ1-4,TRBD1,NA,TRBV6-1,CASSEATGGFRQKLFF,TGTGCCAGCAGTGAAGCCACAGGGGGCTTTAGGCAAAAACTGTTTTTT
TRBJ1-3,NA,once,TRBV19,CASSTSGNTIYF,TGCGCCAGTAGTACGTCCGGAAACACCATATATTTT
TRBJ2-1,TRBD2,NA,TRBV7-9,CASSSELAGEQFF,TGTGCCAGCAGCTCGGAACTAGCGGGAGAGCAGTTCTTC
TRBJ1-5,NA,once,TRBV28,CASSPPGGASNQPQHF,TGTGCCAGCAGCCCCCCGGGGGGAGCTAGCAATCAGCCCCAGCATTTT
TRBJ2-2,NA,NA,TRBV10-1,CASSEQFGELFF,TGCGCCAGCAGTGAGCAATTCGGGGAGCTGTTTTTT